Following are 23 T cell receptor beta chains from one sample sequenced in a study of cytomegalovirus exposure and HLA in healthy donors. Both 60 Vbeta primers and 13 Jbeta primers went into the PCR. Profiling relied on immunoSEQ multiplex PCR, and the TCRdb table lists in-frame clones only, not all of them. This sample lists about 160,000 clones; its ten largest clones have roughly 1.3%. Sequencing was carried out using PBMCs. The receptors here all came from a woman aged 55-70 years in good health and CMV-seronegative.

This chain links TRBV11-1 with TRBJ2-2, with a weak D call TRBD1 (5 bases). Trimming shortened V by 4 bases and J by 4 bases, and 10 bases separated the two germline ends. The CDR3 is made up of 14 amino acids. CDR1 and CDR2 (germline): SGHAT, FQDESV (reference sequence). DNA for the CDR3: TGTGCCAGCAGCTCTCAGACAGCCACCGGGGAGCTGTTTTTT. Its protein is CASSSQTATGELFF.

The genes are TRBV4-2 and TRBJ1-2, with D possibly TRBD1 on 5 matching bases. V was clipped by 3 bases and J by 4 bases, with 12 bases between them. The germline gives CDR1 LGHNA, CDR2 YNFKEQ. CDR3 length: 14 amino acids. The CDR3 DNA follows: TGTGCCAGCAGCCAGGGGGGTGAGGGCTATGGCTACACCTTC. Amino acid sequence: CASSQGGEGYGYTF.

This CDR3 reads CASSQVSAGGNEQFF. The CDR3 DNA sequence: TGCGCCAGCAGCCAAGTCTCGGCAGGGGGCAATGAGCAGTTCTTC. The J gene is TRBJ2-1, the V gene TRBV4-1, with TRBD1 matching over 7 bases. V shed 1 base and J 6 bases; nucleotides not matched to a gene: 6. Germline loops: CDR1 MGHRA, CDR2 YSYEKL. The length of the CDR3 is 15 residues.

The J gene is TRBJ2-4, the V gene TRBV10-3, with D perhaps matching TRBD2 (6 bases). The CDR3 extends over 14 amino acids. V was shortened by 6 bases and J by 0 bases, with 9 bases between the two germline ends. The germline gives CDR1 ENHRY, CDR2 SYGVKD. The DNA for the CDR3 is TGTGCCATCAGGGAGGAGGGAGCCAAAAACATTCAGTACTTC. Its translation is CAIREEGAKNIQYF.

The CDR3 DNA sequence: TGTGCCATCAGTGAGGCCAGAGTGGGAGGGGTTGAATTGGCTTTCTTT. Protein sequence: CAISEARVGGVELAFF. The chain joins TRBV10-3 to TRBJ1-1; tentative D call: TRBD1 (5 bases). This CDR3 has 16 residues. The germline V gene encodes CDR1 ENHRY and CDR2 SYGVKD. V gave up 2 bases and J gave up 11 bases, with 24 bases separating them.

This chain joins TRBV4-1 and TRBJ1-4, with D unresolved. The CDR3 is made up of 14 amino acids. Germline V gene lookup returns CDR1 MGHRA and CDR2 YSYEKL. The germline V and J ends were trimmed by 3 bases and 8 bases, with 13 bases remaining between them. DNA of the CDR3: TGCGCCAGCAGCCACGCATACAGTGAGGAAAAACTGTTTTTT. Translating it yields CASSHAYSEEKLFF.

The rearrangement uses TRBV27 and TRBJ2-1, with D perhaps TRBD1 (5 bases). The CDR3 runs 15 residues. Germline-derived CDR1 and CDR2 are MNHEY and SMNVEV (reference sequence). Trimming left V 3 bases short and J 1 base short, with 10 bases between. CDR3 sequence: CASSLGRSSYNEQFF. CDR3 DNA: TGTGCCAGCAGTTTGGGGCGTAGTTCCTACAATGAGCAGTTCTTC.

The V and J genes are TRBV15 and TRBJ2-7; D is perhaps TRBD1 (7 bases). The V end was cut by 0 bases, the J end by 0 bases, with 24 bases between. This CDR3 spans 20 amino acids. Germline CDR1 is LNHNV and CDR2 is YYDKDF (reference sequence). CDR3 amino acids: CATSRDLLRGGQGDSYEQYF. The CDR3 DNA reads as TGTGCCACCAGCAGAGATTTGCTCCGAGGGGGGCAGGGGGACTCCTACGAGCAGTACTTC.

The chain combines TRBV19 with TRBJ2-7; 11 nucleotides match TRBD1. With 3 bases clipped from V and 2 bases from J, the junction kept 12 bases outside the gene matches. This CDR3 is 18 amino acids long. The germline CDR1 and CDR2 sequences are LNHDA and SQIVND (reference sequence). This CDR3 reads CASSIRPGQGVYPYEQYF. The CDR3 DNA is TGTGCCAGTAGTATTAGGCCGGGACAGGGGGTTTATCCCTACGAGCAGTACTTC.

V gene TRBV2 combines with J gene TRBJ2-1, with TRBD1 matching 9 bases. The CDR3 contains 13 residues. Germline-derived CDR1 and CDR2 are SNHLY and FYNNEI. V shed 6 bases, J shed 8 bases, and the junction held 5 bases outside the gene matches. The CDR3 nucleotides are TGTGCCAGCAGCGGACAGGGGAGGGATGAGCAGTTCTTC. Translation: CASSGQGRDEQFF. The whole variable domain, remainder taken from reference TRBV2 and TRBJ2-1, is EPEVTQTPSHQVTQMGQEVILRCVPISNHLYFYWYRQILGQKVEFLVSFYNNEISEKSEIFDDQFSVERPDGSNFTLKIRSTKLEDSAMYFCASSGQGRDEQFFGPGTRLTVL.

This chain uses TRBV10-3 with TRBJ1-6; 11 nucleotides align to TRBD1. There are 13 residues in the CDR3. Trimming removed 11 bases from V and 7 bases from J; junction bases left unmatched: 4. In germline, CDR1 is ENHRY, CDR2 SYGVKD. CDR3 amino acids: CAVRTGGNSPLHF. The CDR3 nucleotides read TGTGCCGTTAGGACAGGGGGCAATTCACCCCTCCACTTT.

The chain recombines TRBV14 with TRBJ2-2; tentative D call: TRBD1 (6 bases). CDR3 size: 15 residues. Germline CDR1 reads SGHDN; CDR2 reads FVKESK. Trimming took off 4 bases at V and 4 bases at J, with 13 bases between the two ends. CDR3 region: CASSPQGRFTGELFF. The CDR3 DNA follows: TGTGCCAGCAGCCCACAGGGAAGATTCACCGGGGAGCTGTTTTTT.

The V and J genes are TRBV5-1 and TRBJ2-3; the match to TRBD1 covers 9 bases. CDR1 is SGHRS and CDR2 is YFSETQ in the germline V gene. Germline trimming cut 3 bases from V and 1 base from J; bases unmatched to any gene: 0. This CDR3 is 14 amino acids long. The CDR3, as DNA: TGCGCCAGCAGCTGGGACAGGGGCACAGATACGCAGTATTTT. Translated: CASSWDRGTDTQYF.

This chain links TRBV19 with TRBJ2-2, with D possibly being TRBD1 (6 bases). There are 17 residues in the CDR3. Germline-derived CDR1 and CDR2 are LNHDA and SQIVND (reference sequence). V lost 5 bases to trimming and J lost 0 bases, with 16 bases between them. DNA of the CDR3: TGTGCCAGTAGTCCGACTTGGACAGAAACGAACACCGGGGAGCTGTTTTTT. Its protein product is CASSPTWTETNTGELFF.

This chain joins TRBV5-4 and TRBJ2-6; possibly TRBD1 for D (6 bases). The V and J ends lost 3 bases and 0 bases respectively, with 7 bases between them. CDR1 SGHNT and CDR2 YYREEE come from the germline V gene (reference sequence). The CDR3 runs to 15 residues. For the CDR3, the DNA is TGTGCCAGCAGCTGGGACATCTCTGGGGCCAACGTCCTGACTTTC. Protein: CASSWDISGANVLTF. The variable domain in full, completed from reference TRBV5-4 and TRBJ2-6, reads ETGVTQSPTHLIKTRGQQVTLRCSSQSGHNTVSWYQQALGQGPQFIFQYYREEENGRGNFPPRFSGLQFPNYSSELNVNALELDDSALYLCASSWDISGANVLTFGAGSRLTVL.

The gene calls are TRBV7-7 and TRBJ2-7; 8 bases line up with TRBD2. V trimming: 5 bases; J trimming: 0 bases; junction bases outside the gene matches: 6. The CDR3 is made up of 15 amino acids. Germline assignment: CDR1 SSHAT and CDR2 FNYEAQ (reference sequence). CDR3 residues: CASSPGGGSSYEQYF. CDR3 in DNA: TGTGCCAGCAGCCCCGGGGGGGGGAGCTCCTACGAGCAGTACTTC.

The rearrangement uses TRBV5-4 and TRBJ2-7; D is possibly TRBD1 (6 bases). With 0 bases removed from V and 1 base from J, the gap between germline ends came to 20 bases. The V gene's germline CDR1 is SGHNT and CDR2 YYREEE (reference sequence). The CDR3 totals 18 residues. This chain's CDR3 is CASSLGRFIQGGSYEQYF. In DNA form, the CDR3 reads TGTGCCAGCAGCTTGGGACGGTTCATCCAAGGGGGATCCTACGAGCAGTACTTC.

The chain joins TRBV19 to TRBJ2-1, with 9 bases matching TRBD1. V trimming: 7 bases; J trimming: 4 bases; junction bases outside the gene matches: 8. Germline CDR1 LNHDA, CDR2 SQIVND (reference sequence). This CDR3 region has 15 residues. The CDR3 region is CASKARTGDYNEQFF. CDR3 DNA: TGTGCCAGTAAGGCCCGGACAGGGGATTACAATGAGCAGTTCTTC.

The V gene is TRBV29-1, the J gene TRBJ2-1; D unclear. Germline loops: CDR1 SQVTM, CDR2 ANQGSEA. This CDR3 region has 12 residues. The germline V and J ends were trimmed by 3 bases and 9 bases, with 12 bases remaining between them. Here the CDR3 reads CSVDPGVGEQFF. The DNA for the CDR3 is TGCAGCGTTGACCCCGGAGTTGGTGAGCAGTTCTTC.

CDR3 region: CASSQVFDYRRAYEQYF. Written as DNA, the CDR3 is TGCGCCAGCAGCCAAGTCTTCGACTATCGGAGGGCCTACGAGCAGTACTTC. This chain connects TRBV4-3 to TRBJ2-7; the D gene is possibly TRBD2 (6 bases). The CDR3 has 17 residues. In germline, CDR1 is LGHNA, CDR2 YSLEER. The germline V and J ends were trimmed by 1 base and 2 bases, with 18 bases remaining between them.

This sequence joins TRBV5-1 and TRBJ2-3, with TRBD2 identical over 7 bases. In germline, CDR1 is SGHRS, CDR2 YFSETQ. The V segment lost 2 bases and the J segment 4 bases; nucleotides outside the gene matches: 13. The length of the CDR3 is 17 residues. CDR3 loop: CASSFLGSTGGADTQYF. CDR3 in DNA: TGCGCCAGCAGCTTTTTGGGGTCAACGGGGGGAGCAGATACGCAGTATTTT.

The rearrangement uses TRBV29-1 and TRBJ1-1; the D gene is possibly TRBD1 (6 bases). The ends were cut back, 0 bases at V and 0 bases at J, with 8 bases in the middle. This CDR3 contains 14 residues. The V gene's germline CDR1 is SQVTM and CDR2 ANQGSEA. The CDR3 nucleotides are TGCAGCGTTGAAGACAGGGGAATGAACACTGAAGCTTTCTTT. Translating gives CSVEDRGMNTEAFF.

The CDR3 reads CASRRQDKSTGELFF. DNA of the CDR3: TGTGCCAGCAGGAGACAGGACAAAAGCACCGGGGAGCTGTTTTTT. This chain links TRBV2 with TRBJ2-2, with a possible D match to TRBD1 (6 bases). Between the trimmed V and J ends, which lost 6 bases and 4 bases, there was a span of 15 bases. Looked up from germline, CDR1 is SNHLY and CDR2 is FYNNEI. The CDR3 covers 15 residues. Filled out from reference TRBV2 and TRBJ2-2, the complete variable domain reads EPEVTQTPSHQVTQMGQEVILRCVPISNHLYFYWYRQILGQKVEFLVSFYNNEISEKSEIFDDQFSVERPDGSNFTLKIRSTKLEDSAMYFCASRRQDKSTGELFFGEGSRLTVL.